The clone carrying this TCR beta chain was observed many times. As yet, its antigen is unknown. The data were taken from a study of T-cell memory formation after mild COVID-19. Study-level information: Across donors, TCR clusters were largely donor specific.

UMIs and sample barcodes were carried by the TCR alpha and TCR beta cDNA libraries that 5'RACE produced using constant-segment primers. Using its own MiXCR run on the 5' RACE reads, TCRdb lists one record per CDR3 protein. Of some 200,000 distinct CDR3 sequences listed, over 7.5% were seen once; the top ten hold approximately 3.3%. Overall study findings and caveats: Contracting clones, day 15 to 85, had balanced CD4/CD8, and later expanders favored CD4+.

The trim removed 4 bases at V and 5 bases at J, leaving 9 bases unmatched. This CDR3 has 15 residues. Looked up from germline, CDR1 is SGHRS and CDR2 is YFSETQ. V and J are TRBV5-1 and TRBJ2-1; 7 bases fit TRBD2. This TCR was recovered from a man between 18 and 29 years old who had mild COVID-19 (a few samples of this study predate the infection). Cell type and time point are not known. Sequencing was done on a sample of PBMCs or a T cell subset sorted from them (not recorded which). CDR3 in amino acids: CASSLLGGVHNEQFF. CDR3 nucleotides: TGCGCCAGCAGCCTTCTGGGGGGGGTCCACAATGAGCAGTTCTTC.